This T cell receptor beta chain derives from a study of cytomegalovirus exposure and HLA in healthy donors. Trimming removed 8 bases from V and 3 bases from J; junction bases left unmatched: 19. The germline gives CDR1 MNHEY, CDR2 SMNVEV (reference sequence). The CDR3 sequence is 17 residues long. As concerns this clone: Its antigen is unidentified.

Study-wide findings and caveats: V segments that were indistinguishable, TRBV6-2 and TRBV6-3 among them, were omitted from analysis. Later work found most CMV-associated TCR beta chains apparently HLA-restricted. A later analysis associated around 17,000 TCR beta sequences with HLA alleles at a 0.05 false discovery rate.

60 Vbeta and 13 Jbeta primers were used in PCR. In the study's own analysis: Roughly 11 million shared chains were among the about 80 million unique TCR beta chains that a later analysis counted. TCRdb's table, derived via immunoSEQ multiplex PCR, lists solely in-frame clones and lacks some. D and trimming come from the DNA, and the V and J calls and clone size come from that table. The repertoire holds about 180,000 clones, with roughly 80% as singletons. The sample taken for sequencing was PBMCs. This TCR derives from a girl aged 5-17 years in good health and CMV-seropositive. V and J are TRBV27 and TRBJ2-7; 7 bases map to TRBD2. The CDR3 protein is CASQGGSIPSTDYEQYF. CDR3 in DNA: TGTGCCAGCCAGGGCGGGAGCATCCCCTCGACCGACTACGAGCAGTACTTC.